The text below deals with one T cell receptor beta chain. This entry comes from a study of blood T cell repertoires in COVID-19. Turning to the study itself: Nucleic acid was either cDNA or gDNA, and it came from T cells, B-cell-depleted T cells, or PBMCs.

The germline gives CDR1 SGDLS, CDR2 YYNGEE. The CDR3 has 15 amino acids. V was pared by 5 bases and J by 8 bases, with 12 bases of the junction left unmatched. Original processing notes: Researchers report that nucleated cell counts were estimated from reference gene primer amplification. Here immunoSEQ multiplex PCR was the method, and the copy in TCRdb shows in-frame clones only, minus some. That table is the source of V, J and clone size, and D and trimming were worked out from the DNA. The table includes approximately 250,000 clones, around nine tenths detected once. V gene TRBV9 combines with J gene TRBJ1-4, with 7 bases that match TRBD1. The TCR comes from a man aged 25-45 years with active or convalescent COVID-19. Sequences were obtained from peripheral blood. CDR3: CASSKGGEGNEKLFF. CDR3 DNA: TGTGCCAGCAGTAAAGGGGGCGAGGGTAACGAAAAACTGTTTTTT.